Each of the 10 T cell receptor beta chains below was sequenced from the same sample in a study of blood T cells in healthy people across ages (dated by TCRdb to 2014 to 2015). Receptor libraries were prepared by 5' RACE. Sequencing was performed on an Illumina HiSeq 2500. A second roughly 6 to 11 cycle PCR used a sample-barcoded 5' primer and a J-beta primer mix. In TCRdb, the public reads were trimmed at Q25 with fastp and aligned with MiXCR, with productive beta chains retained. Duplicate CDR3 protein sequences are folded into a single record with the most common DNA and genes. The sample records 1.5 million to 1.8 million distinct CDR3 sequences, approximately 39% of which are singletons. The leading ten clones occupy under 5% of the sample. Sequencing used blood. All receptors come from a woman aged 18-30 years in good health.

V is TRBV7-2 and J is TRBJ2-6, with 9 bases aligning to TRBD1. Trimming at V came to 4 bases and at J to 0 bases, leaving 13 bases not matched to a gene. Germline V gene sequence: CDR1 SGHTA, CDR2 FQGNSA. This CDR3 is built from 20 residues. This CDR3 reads CASSSRASGTGFSGANVLTF. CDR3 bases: TGTGCCAGCAGCTCAAGGGCCTCCGGGACAGGGTTCTCTGGGGCCAACGTCCTGACTTTC. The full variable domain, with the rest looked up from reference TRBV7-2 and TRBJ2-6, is GAGVSQSPSNKVTEKGKDVELRCDPISGHTALYWYRQSLGQGLEFLIYFQGNSAPDKSGLPSDRFSAERTGGSVSTLTIQRTQQEDSAVYLCASSSRASGTGFSGANVLTFGAGSRLTVL.

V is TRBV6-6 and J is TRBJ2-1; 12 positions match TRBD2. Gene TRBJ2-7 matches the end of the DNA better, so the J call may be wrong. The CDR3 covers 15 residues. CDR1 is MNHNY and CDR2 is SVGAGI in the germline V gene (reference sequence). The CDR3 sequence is CASTLAGGGYNEQYF. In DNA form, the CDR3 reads TGTGCCAGCACCCTAGCGGGGGGGGGATACAATGAGCAGTACTTC.

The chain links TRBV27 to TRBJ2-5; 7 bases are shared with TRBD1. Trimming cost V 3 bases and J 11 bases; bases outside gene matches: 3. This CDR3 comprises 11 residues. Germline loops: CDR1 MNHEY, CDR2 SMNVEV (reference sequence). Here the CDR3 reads CASSLTGKQYF. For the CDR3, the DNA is TGTGCCAGCAGTTTGACAGGGAAGCAGTACTTC.

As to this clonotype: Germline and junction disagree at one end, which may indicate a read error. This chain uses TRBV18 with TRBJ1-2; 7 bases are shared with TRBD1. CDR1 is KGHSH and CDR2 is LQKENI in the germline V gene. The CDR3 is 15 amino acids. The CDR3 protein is CASSPRQGQNYGHTF. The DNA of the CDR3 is TGTGCCAGCTCACCACGACAGGGCCAAAACTATGGCCACACCTTC.

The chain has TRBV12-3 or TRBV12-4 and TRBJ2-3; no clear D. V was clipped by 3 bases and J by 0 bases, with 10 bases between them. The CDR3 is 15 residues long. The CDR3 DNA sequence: TGTGCCAGCAGTTTGGCCCTCCTTAGCACAGATACGCAGTATTTT. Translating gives CASSLALLSTDTQYF.

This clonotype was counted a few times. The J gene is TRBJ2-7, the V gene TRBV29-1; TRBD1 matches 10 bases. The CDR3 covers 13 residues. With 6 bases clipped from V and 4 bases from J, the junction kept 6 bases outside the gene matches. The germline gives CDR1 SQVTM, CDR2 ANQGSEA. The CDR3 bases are TGCAGCGTCGGGGGGACAGGGGTGTACGAGCAGTACTTC. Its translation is CSVGGTGVYEQYF.

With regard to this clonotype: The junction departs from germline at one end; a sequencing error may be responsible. CDR3 sequence reads: CANSSLYQETQYF. DNA of the CDR3: TGCGCCAACAGCTCTTTGTACCAAGAGACCCAGTACTTC. The gene calls are TRBV5-1 and TRBJ2-5; D gene unclear. CDR3 length: 13 residues. The germline V gene encodes CDR1 SGHRS and CDR2 YFSETQ.

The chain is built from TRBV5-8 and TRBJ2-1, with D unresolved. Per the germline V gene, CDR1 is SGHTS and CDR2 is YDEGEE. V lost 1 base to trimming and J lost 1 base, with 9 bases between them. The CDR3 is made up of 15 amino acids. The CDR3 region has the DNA TGTGCCAGCAGCTTGAGCGCGATTTCCTACAATGAGCAGTTCTTC. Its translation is CASSLSAISYNEQFF.

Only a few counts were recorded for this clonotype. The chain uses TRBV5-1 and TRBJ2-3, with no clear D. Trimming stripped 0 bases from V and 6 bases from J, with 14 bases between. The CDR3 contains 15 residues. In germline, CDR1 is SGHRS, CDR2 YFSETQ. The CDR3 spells CASSLEGAAGDTQYF. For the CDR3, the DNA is TGCGCCAGCAGCTTGGAGGGCGCGGCAGGCGATACGCAGTATTTT.

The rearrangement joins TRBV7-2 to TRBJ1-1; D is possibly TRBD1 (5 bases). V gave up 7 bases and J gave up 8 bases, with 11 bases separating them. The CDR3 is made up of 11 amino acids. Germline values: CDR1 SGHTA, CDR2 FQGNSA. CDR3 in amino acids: CASTKQVEAFF. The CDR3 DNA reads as TGTGCCAGCACCAAACAGGTCGAAGCTTTCTTT. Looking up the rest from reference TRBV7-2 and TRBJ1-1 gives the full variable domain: GAGVSQSPSNKVTEKGKDVELRCDPISGHTALYWYRQSLGQGLEFLIYFQGNSAPDKSGLPSDRFSAERTGGSVSTLTIQRTQQEDSAVYLCASTKQVEAFFGQGTRLTVV.